The subject of this entry is one T cell receptor (beta chain). Its specificity is not known. This entry is derived from a study of T cell clonotyping in hematopoietic cell transplantation. As to time point: recipient sample about 28 days before transplant, after cytoreduction. Generated by immunoSEQ multiplex PCR, the TCRdb table keeps only in-frame clones and is missing some. The sample lists tens of thousands of clones, roughly 95% seen once, with about 1.6% in the top ten. Looked up from germline, CDR1 is SGHRS and CDR2 is YFSETQ. Between the trimmed V and J ends, which lost 0 bases and 8 bases, there was a span of 14 bases. This CDR3 is 15 amino acids long. Study-wide findings and caveats: Recipient TCR diversity dropped after transplant; expanded clonotypes rose from day 30 to 180. Cells were unsorted, so CD4 and CD8 contributions were not separated.

The rearrangement joins TRBV5-1 to TRBJ2-2; tentatively, D is TRBD2 (5 bases). The sequenced sample was peripheral blood mononuclear cells, obtained before stem cell transplant. The source of this sequence is a middle-aged man with chronic myeloid leukemia. Some clones in this sample may be carry-over from other donors' samples. CDR3 DNA sequence: TGCGCCAGCAGCTTGGGCTTACTAGTATCGGGGGAGCTGTTTTTT. It specifies CASSLGLLVSGELFF.